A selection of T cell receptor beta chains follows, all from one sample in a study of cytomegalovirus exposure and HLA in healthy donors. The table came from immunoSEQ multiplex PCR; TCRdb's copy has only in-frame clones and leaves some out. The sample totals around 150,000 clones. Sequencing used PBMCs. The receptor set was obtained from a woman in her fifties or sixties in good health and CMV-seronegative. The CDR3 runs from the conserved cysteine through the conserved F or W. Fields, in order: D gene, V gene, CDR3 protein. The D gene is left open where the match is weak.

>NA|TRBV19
CASTPGHTEARNEKLFF
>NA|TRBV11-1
CASSPDSSEAFF
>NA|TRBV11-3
CASSSGGSTEAFF
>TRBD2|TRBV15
CATSSGSGRADYNEQFF
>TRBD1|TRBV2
CASTRDRQNIQYF
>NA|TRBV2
CASSEALFQGNTEAFF
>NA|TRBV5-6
CASSRGAGPRHSGANVLTF
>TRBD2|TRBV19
CASSMAHSGRSGTEQFF
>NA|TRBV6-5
CASSDRDTEAFF
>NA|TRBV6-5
CASSYSRKGASEAFF
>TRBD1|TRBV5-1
CASSRAGGEKLFF